A single sample gave rise to the 15 T cell receptor beta chains below, sequenced in a study of human T cells and chemical hapten exposure. TCRdb reprocessed the RACE reads via MiXCR and lists one record per CDR3 protein. The sample lists more than 250,000 distinct CDR3 sequences; about 8.6% were seen once. Time point specified: pre-sensitization, week 0. As for treatment: therapeutic diphenylcyclopropenone sensitization with weekly scalp DPC. The sample was whole blood, taken in connection with sensitization to the hapten diphenylcyclopropenone (DPC). These receptors were collected from a woman in her thirties or forties with alopecia areata. Some clones in this sample may be carry-over from other donors' samples.

The chain recombines TRBV7-6 with TRBJ2-7, with D perhaps TRBD1 (5 bases). Germline values: CDR1 SGHVS, CDR2 FNYEAQ. V gave up 5 bases and J gave up 4 bases, with 18 bases separating them. The CDR3 has 15 amino acids. The CDR3 sequence is CASSETLGRGYEQYF. As DNA, the CDR3 is TGTGCCAGCAGCGAGACCCTGGGGCGCGGATACGAGCAGTACTTC.

This clonotype has a handful of counts. V usage is TRBV7-9 and J usage is TRBJ2-3, with TRBD2 matching over 10 bases. The CDR3 has 16 amino acids. CDR1 and CDR2 (germline): SEHNR, FQNEAQ (reference sequence). Trimming at V came to 3 bases and at J to 2 bases, leaving 5 bases not matched to a gene. The CDR3, as DNA: TGTGCCAGCAGCTTGCTAGCGGGAGAGGTCACAGATACGCAGTATTTT. Protein sequence: CASSLLAGEVTDTQYF. Full variable domain (outside the CDR3, taken from reference TRBV7-9 and TRBJ2-3): DTGVSQNPRHKITKRGQNVTFRCDPISEHNRLYWYRQTLGQGPEFLTYFQNEAQLEKSRLLSDRFSAERPKGSFSTLEIQRTEQGDSAMYLCASSLLAGEVTDTQYFGPGTRLTVL.

The chain uses TRBV6-5 and TRBJ1-2, with TRBD1 matching 7 bases. CDR1 MNHEY and CDR2 SVGAGI come from the germline V gene. CDR3 length: 14 residues. V shed 7 bases and J 8 bases; nucleotides not matched to a gene: 13. CDR3 DNA: TGTGCCAGCACCTGGACGACAGGGTCGTCGGGCTACACCTTC. It codes for CASTWTTGSSGYTF.

This clonotype was counted ten times or more. The genes are TRBV4-1 and TRBJ2-1, with 8 bases that match TRBD1. V shed 2 bases and J 3 bases; nucleotides not matched to a gene: 12. The CDR3 sequence is 18 residues long. The germline CDR1 and CDR2 sequences are MGHRA and YSYEKL. As DNA, the CDR3 is TGCGCCAGCAGCCAACTTCGATCTGGACAGGGAAGCTACAATGAGCAGTTCTTC. It is translated as CASSQLRSGQGSYNEQFF.

A few counts support this clonotype. The chain is built from TRBV7-9 and TRBJ2-2; 7 bases align to TRBD1. Germline CDR1 and CDR2: SEHNR and FQNEAQ (reference sequence). V was clipped by 5 bases and J by 6 bases; unmatched bases: 9. The CDR3 is made up of 15 amino acids. CDR3 DNA: TGTGCCAGCAGCCCCAGGGGGATAAGATCCGGGGAGCTGTTTTTT. Its protein is CASSPRGIRSGELFF. The complete variable domain, with remaining parts taken from reference TRBV7-9 and TRBJ2-2, reads DTGVSQNPRHKITKRGQNVTFRCDPISEHNRLYWYRQTLGQGPEFLTYFQNEAQLEKSRLLSDRFSAERPKGSFSTLEIQRTEQGDSAMYLCASSPRGIRSGELFFGEGSRLTVL.

The chain recombines TRBV7-8 with TRBJ2-3; 8 nucleotides align to TRBD1. V lost 5 bases, J lost 2 bases, and 9 bases stayed unmatched. The CDR3 consists of 16 residues. Germline V gene lookup returns CDR1 SGHVS and CDR2 FQNEAQ. Here the CDR3 DNA reads TGTGCCAGCAGCCAGCAGGGGGCCCTAGACACAGATACGCAGTATTTT. It is translated as CASSQQGALDTDTQYF.

This clonotype was found many times. J is TRBJ1-1 and V is TRBV6-5; 7 positions agree with TRBD1. CDR1 and CDR2 from the germline V gene are MNHEY and SVGAGI. J gave up 1 base and V 6 bases, and 8 bases lay outside the gene matches. The CDR3 totals 15 residues. The chain's CDR3 is CASSSPTGENTEAFF. Here the CDR3 DNA reads TGTGCCAGCAGCAGCCCTACAGGGGAGAACACTGAAGCTTTCTTT.

This sequence joins TRBV7-2 and TRBJ2-2, with TRBD2 identical over 8 bases. Germline V CDR1 and CDR2: SGHTA, FQGNSA. The ends lost 5 bases at V and 4 bases at J; junction bases unmatched: 9. The CDR3 extends over 16 amino acids. This CDR3 is CASSAAAGAGTGELFF. The DNA for the CDR3 is TGTGCCAGCAGCGCCGCAGCGGGAGCGGGCACCGGGGAGCTGTTTTTT.

This clonotype was observed a few times. The chain recombines TRBV24-1 with TRBJ2-1, with 13 bases aligning to TRBD2. The germline V gene has CDR1 KGHDR and CDR2 SFDVKD. With V trimmed by 2 bases and J by 10 bases, 1 base remained unmatched. The CDR3 is 14 amino acids. The CDR3 here is CATSDWGLAGEQFF. CDR3 in DNA: TGTGCCACCAGTGATTGGGGACTAGCGGGAGAGCAGTTCTTC.

The chain carries TRBV4-2 and TRBJ2-7, with D possibly matching TRBD2 (5 bases). Per the germline V gene, CDR1 is LGHNA and CDR2 is YNFKEQ. This CDR3 has 13 residues. V dropped 0 bases and J dropped 4 bases, with 7 bases sitting between them. This chain's CDR3 is CASSQDREYEQYF. In DNA, the CDR3 is TGTGCCAGCAGCCAAGATAGGGAGTACGAGCAGTACTTC.

The CDR3 DNA is TGTGCCAGCATGAGTGGTAATGAGCAGTTCTTC. This translates into CASMSGNEQFF. V gene TRBV6-6 combines with J gene TRBJ2-1, with D hard to call. V was trimmed by 7 bases and J by 7 bases, leaving 8 bases between them. The CDR3 contains 11 residues. Germline CDR1 reads MNHNY; CDR2 reads SVGAGI (reference sequence).

This clonotype occurred a few times. This chain uses TRBV29-1 with TRBJ2-1; unclear D gene. Germline V gene lookup returns CDR1 SQVTM and CDR2 ANQGSEA. Trimming pared 5 bases from V and 0 bases from J, leaving 11 bases between. The CDR3 spans 14 residues. CDR3 residues: CSVSGGDSYNEQFF. CDR3 DNA: TGCAGCGTTTCGGGCGGAGACTCCTACAATGAGCAGTTCTTC.

In its sample, this clonotype was seen many times. The chain is built from TRBV4-3 and TRBJ2-2; 12 nucleotides line up with TRBD1. The CDR3 is made up of 17 amino acids. Germline assignment: CDR1 LGHNA and CDR2 YSLEER. Trimming at V came to 0 bases and at J to 10 bases, leaving 9 bases not matched to a gene. In nucleotides, the CDR3 is TGCGCCAGCAGCCAAGAGCCGCCGGGACAGGGGGCGCAGGAGCTGTTTTTT. Translated: CASSQEPPGQGAQELFF.

This clonotype occurred a few times. The V gene is TRBV5-1, the J gene TRBJ1-3; TRBD1 agrees at 9 bases. V was pared by 4 bases and J by 4 bases, with 6 bases of the junction left unmatched. Germline V gene data show CDR1 as SGHRS and CDR2 as YFSETQ. The CDR3 has 15 residues. Written as DNA, the CDR3 is TGCGCCAGCAGCCCCAGCGGACAGGGGGGAAACACCATATATTTT. Translated: CASSPSGQGGNTIYF.

This clonotype was seen only a few times. The chain links TRBV4-1 to TRBJ2-1, with 13 bases fitting TRBD2. The CDR3 has 18 residues. CDR1 MGHRA and CDR2 YSYEKL come from the germline V gene. After removal of 5 bases from V and 0 bases from J, the junction contained 7 bases not matched to a gene. The DNA for the CDR3 is TGCGCCAGCAGCAAACTAGCGGGAGGGATCAGCTCCTACAATGAGCAGTTCTTC. Encoded protein: CASSKLAGGISSYNEQFF.